The rows below give T cell receptor beta chains drawn from one sample of a study of blood T cell repertoires in COVID-19. Clones were sequenced by immunoSEQ multiplex PCR, and TCRdb holds only the in-frame ones, with some missing. The sample shows approximately 230,000 clones, about nine tenths of them seen only once. The specimen sequenced was PBMCs or T cells enriched from blood (not recorded which). The receptors were sampled from a woman under 30 who had recovered from COVID-19. Both conserved end residues are part of each CDR3. A D gene is named only where the DNA matches it firmly. Clone size is shown for a subset of rows, as once, few, many or a class of expanded clone.

cdr3_length: 15; v_call: TRBV19; clone_size: once; d_call: .; j_call: TRBJ1-3; cdr3_nt: TGTGCCAGTAGTATAGGAACAGGACCGGGAAACACCATATATTTT; cdr3_aa: CASSIGTGPGNTIYF
cdr3_length: 15; v_call: TRBV4-3; clone_size: .; d_call: .; j_call: TRBJ1-2; cdr3_nt: TGCGCCAGCAGCCAAGATGTAGTAGCTAACTATGGCTACACCTTC; cdr3_aa: CASSQDVVANYGYTF
cdr3_length: 16; v_call: TRBV5-1; clone_size: .; d_call: TRBD1; j_call: TRBJ2-2; cdr3_nt: TGCGCCAGCAGCCTCTGGACAGGGCCGAACACCGGGGAGCTGTTTTTT; cdr3_aa: CASSLWTGPNTGELFF
cdr3_length: 14; v_call: TRBV24-1; clone_size: .; d_call: .; j_call: TRBJ1-5; cdr3_nt: TGTGCCACCAGTGATTCAGGGTTGTACCAGCCCCAGCATTTT; cdr3_aa: CATSDSGLYQPQHF
cdr3_length: 14; v_call: TRBV15; clone_size: .; d_call: TRBD1; j_call: TRBJ1-5; cdr3_nt: TGTGCCACCAGCAGAGATGGGACAGCGCGGCCCCAGCATTTT; cdr3_aa: CATSRDGTARPQHF
cdr3_length: 14; v_call: TRBV5-6; clone_size: .; d_call: TRBD1; j_call: TRBJ2-1; cdr3_nt: TGTGCCAGCAGCTTGAAGACAGGGTGGCATGAGCAGTTCTTC; cdr3_aa: CASSLKTGWHEQFF
cdr3_length: 17; v_call: TRBV27; clone_size: .; d_call: TRBD2; j_call: TRBJ2-1; cdr3_nt: TGTGCCAGCAGCCAAGTCAGAGCGGGAAAGGCCTACAATGAGCAGTTCTTC; cdr3_aa: CASSQVRAGKAYNEQFF
cdr3_length: 16; v_call: TRBV2; clone_size: once; d_call: TRBD1; j_call: TRBJ1-1; cdr3_nt: TGTGCCAGCAGTCCTCAGGGGACAGCGCTGAACACTGAAGCTTTCTTT; cdr3_aa: CASSPQGTALNTEAFF
cdr3_length: 14; v_call: TRBV2; clone_size: once; d_call: .; j_call: TRBJ1-5; cdr3_nt: TGTGCCAGCAGTGGAGGCGTACACAATCAGCCCCAGCATTTT; cdr3_aa: CASSGGVHNQPQHF
cdr3_length: 15; v_call: TRBV28; clone_size: .; d_call: TRBD1; j_call: TRBJ2-7; cdr3_nt: TGTGCCAGCAGTCAACCGGGACAGAGCTCCTACGAGCAGTACTTC; cdr3_aa: CASSQPGQSSYEQYF
cdr3_length: 15; v_call: TRBV5-1; clone_size: few; d_call: .; j_call: TRBJ1-6; cdr3_nt: TGCGCCAGCAGCGAAGACAGTCCCAATAATTCACCCCTCCACTTT; cdr3_aa: CASSEDSPNNSPLHF
cdr3_length: 13; v_call: TRBV7-9; clone_size: .; d_call: .; j_call: TRBJ1-1; cdr3_nt: TGTGCCAGCGGGTGGGGAGGGAACACTGAAGCTTTCTTT; cdr3_aa: CASGWGGNTEAFF
cdr3_length: 14; v_call: TRBV5-6; clone_size: .; d_call: TRBD1; j_call: TRBJ2-7; cdr3_nt: TGTGCCAGCAGCATAGGGACAGGGGTCTACGAGCAGTACTTC; cdr3_aa: CASSIGTGVYEQYF
cdr3_length: 13; v_call: TRBV18; clone_size: .; d_call: TRBD1; j_call: TRBJ1-2; cdr3_nt: TGTGCCAGCTCCCTGACAGGGCACTATGGCTACACCTTC; cdr3_aa: CASSLTGHYGYTF
cdr3_length: 14; v_call: TRBV2; clone_size: .; d_call: .; j_call: TRBJ1-1; cdr3_nt: TGTGCCAGCAGTTGGGGGGAGCAGAACACTGAAGCTTTCTTT; cdr3_aa: CASSWGEQNTEAFF
cdr3_length: 14; v_call: TRBV7-9; clone_size: .; d_call: TRBD1; j_call: TRBJ2-7; cdr3_nt: TGTGCCAGCAGTACTAGGGGGCTCCCCTACGAGCAGTACTTC; cdr3_aa: CASSTRGLPYEQYF
cdr3_length: 14; v_call: TRBV7-9; clone_size: .; d_call: .; j_call: TRBJ2-1; cdr3_nt: TGTGCCAGCAGCTCTTACTCTAGAGTCCCTGAGCAGTTCTTC; cdr3_aa: CASSSYSRVPEQFF
cdr3_length: 14; v_call: TRBV6-1; clone_size: .; d_call: TRBD1; j_call: TRBJ2-7; cdr3_nt: TGTGCCAGCAGTTCTCAGGGGGTTTCTTACGAGCAGTACTTC; cdr3_aa: CASSSQGVSYEQYF
cdr3_length: 11; v_call: TRBV19; clone_size: .; d_call: .; j_call: TRBJ1-1; cdr3_nt: TGTGCCAGTAGCTTTAACACTGAAGCTTTCTTT; cdr3_aa: CASSFNTEAFF
cdr3_length: 16; v_call: TRBV4-1; clone_size: .; d_call: .; j_call: TRBJ1-4; cdr3_nt: TGCGCCAGCAGCCAAGGTCCCGGACGGCGAGGGGAAAAACTGTTTTTT; cdr3_aa: CASSQGPGRRGEKLFF
cdr3_length: 15; v_call: TRBV24-1; clone_size: .; d_call: TRBD1; j_call: TRBJ1-5; cdr3_nt: TGTGCCACCAGTGGGGACAGTACTAGCAATCAGCCCCAGCATTTT; cdr3_aa: CATSGDSTSNQPQHF
cdr3_length: 14; v_call: TRBV14; clone_size: few; d_call: TRBD1; j_call: TRBJ2-7; cdr3_nt: TGTGCCAGCAGCCAAGGGACAGGGAGCTACGAGCAGTACTTC; cdr3_aa: CASSQGTGSYEQYF
cdr3_length: 14; v_call: TRBV29-1; clone_size: .; d_call: .; j_call: TRBJ2-2; cdr3_nt: TGCAGCGCTACGACAGGCGTGAACACCGGGGAGCTGTTTTTT; cdr3_aa: CSATTGVNTGELFF
cdr3_length: 15; v_call: TRBV14; clone_size: .; d_call: .; j_call: TRBJ2-2; cdr3_nt: TGTGCCAGCAGCGTCCGTTATTCGAACACCGGGGAGCTGTTTTTT; cdr3_aa: CASSVRYSNTGELFF
cdr3_length: 16; v_call: TRBV10-1; clone_size: once; d_call: TRBD2; j_call: TRBJ2-3; cdr3_nt: TGCGCCAGCAGTGATCAGGGAGGGGACGAAACAGATACGCAGTATTTT; cdr3_aa: CASSDQGGDETDTQYF
cdr3_length: 15; v_call: TRBV5-1; clone_size: few; d_call: .; j_call: TRBJ2-1; cdr3_nt: TGCGCCAGCAGCCTGGACAGCGGGAAGAACAATGAGCAGTTCTTC; cdr3_aa: CASSLDSGKNNEQFF
cdr3_length: 18; v_call: TRBV1; clone_size: .; d_call: .; j_call: TRBJ1-1; cdr3_nt: TGCACCAGCAGCCCGGGGGACAGGGGTCCCCCTATGAACACTGAAGCTTTCTTT; cdr3_aa: CTSSPGDRGPPMNTEAFF
cdr3_length: 15; v_call: TRBV5-8; clone_size: .; d_call: TRBD1; j_call: TRBJ1-2; cdr3_nt: TGTGCCAGCAGCTTGGCTACAGGGGGCAACTATGGCTACACCTTC; cdr3_aa: CASSLATGGNYGYTF
cdr3_length: 15; v_call: TRBV11-1; clone_size: few; d_call: .; j_call: TRBJ2-5; cdr3_nt: TGTGCCAGCAGCGACCCAAGGACTCTACAAGAGACCCAGTACTTC; cdr3_aa: CASSDPRTLQETQYF
cdr3_length: 14; v_call: TRBV6-5; clone_size: once; d_call: TRBD2; j_call: TRBJ2-7; cdr3_nt: TGTGCCAGCAGCGGGCGGGGGGGTTCCTACGAGCAGTACTTC; cdr3_aa: CASSGRGGSYEQYF
cdr3_length: 14; v_call: TRBV4-1; clone_size: .; d_call: .; j_call: TRBJ1-1; cdr3_nt: TGCGCCAGCAGCCAAGATTACAGGAACACTGAAGCTTTCTTT; cdr3_aa: CASSQDYRNTEAFF
cdr3_length: 15; v_call: TRBV3-1/TRBV3-2; clone_size: .; d_call: TRBD2; j_call: TRBJ2-3; cdr3_nt: TGTGCCAGCAGCCAGGGTAGCGGGGGGCCGGGTACGCAGTATTTT; cdr3_aa: CASSQGSGGPGTQYF
cdr3_length: 14; v_call: TRBV29-1; clone_size: .; d_call: .; j_call: TRBJ2-3; cdr3_nt: TGCAGCGTTGAAGATCGAGGGAGCACAGATACGCAGTATTTT; cdr3_aa: CSVEDRGSTDTQYF